Presented here are 12 T cell receptor beta chains from one specimen sequenced in a study of shared clonotypes between healthy human individuals. The naive CD8 population came from CD45RO-negative cells selected for CCR7, without terminally differentiated effector memory CD45RA+ cells. Sequenced by immunoSEQ multiplex PCR; TCRdb stores in-frame clones only, minus some. The sample yields around 1,900,000 clones, 93% seen once. Sequenced sample: naive CD8+ T cells from PBMCs. Every receptor here comes from a man aged 18 to 30 in good health. Some clones in this sample may be carry-over from other donors' samples.

The rearrangement links TRBV15 to TRBJ2-2, with D perhaps TRBD1 (7 bases). V lost 3 bases, J lost 2 bases, and 13 bases lay in between. The CDR3 spans 16 residues. Germline-derived CDR1 and CDR2 are LNHNV and YYDKDF (reference sequence). The CDR3 coding sequence is TGTGCCACCAGCAGTAGGAGGGACAGAAACACCGGGGAGCTGTTTTTT. Translating it yields CATSSRRDRNTGELFF.

A single count supports this clone. The chain employs TRBV19 and TRBJ1-2; D is undetermined. The V gene lost 5 bases and the J gene lost 8 bases, with 15 bases spanning the gap. The CDR3 covers 13 residues. Germline V gene data show CDR1 as LNHDA and CDR2 as SQIVND (reference sequence). The CDR3 spells CASSPGLGGGYTF. CDR3 nucleotides: TGTGCCAGTAGTCCTGGACTAGGCGGGGGCTACACCTTC. The full variable domain, rest sourced from reference TRBV19 and TRBJ1-2, is DGGITQSPKYLFRKEGQNVTLSCEQNLNHDAMYWYRQDPGQGLRLIYYSQIVNDFQKGDIAEGYSVSREKKESFPLTVTSAQKNPTAFYLCASSPGLGGGYTFGSGTRLTVV.

This sequence joins TRBV4-3 and TRBJ2-5; 7 bases are a match to TRBD1. The CDR3 is 20 residues long. V shed 1 base, J shed 2 bases, and the junction held 19 bases outside the gene matches. CDR1 LGHNA and CDR2 YSLEER come from the germline V gene. The CDR3 spells CASSQGQPFGAGGIQETQYF. CDR3 sequence (DNA): TGCGCCAGCAGCCAAGGCCAGCCCTTTGGGGCAGGGGGAATTCAAGAGACCCAGTACTTC.

The chain has TRBV15 and TRBJ2-3; TRBD2 agrees at 9 bases. With 0 bases clipped from V and 4 bases from J, the junction kept 5 bases outside the gene matches. The CDR3 consists of 16 residues. Germline V gene sequence: CDR1 LNHNV, CDR2 YYDKDF (reference sequence). The CDR3 reads CATSREGQREADTQYF. CDR3 nucleotides: TGTGCCACCAGCAGAGAGGGGCAGCGGGAGGCAGATACGCAGTATTTT.

The V and J genes are TRBV9 and TRBJ2-1, with 7 bases matching TRBD2. The germline V gene has CDR1 SGDLS and CDR2 YYNGEE. CDR3 size: 15 residues. V gave up 2 bases and J gave up 7 bases; unmatched junction bases: 9. The CDR3 nucleotides read TGTGCCAGCAGCGTCGGGGTAGCGGGTGGGAATGAGCAGTTCTTC. Translation: CASSVGVAGGNEQFF.

This clone was seen just once. The rearrangement links TRBV11-2 to TRBJ2-1, with a tentative D call TRBD2 (6 bases). This CDR3 has 14 residues. CDR1 and CDR2 (germline): SGHAT, FQNNGV. V gave up 3 bases and J gave up 4 bases, with 10 bases separating them. The CDR3 sequence: CASSFSGRYNEQFF. CDR3 DNA sequence: TGTGCCAGCAGCTTTAGCGGACGGTACAATGAGCAGTTCTTC.

In nucleotides, the CDR3 is TGTGCCAGCAGCAACTCCGGGACGGCGGGGGGAGGCTACACCTTC. The encoded protein is CASSNSGTAGGGYTF. The chain carries TRBV7-8 and TRBJ1-2, with D maybe TRBD1 (5 bases). V was shortened by 5 bases and J by 8 bases, with 21 bases between the two germline ends. Germline V lookup: CDR1 SGHVS, CDR2 FQNEAQ. CDR3 size: 15 residues.

The V call is TRBV7-3, the J call TRBJ2-1, with a tentative D call TRBD2 (6 bases). V dropped 1 base and J dropped 5 bases, with 21 bases sitting between them. The CDR3 is 18 amino acids. Germline loops: CDR1 SGHTA, CDR2 FQGTGA. The CDR3 DNA reads TGTGCCAGCAGCTTAATCGCGCGGGACCGTGGGGTAAACAATGAGCAGTTCTTC. This encodes CASSLIARDRGVNNEQFF.

This clone was detected a few times. The same CDR3 arises from other DNA sequences in this sample as well. CDR3 sequence: CASSVGTGELFF. The CDR3 DNA follows: TGTGCCAGCAGCGTAGGCACCGGGGAGCTGTTTTTT. The chain is built from TRBV9 and TRBJ2-2, with D unclear. The CDR3 spans 12 residues. With 0 bases removed from V and 4 bases from J, the gap between germline ends came to 1 base. Germline-derived CDR1 and CDR2 are SGDLS and YYNGEE.

A note on this clone: Other nucleotide sequences in the sample specify the same CDR3. The V gene is TRBV27, the J gene TRBJ2-7; D is possibly TRBD2 (6 bases). V lost 0 bases and J lost 4, with 7 bases in between. There are 13 residues in the CDR3. The germline V gene has CDR1 MNHEY and CDR2 SMNVEV (reference sequence). CDR3 DNA sequence: TGTGCCAGCAGTTTATCGGGGGGATACGAGCAGTACTTC. Protein: CASSLSGGYEQYF.

The chain combines TRBV7-8 with TRBJ2-7, with 10 positions matching TRBD1. The CDR3 runs to 14 residues. Germline loops: CDR1 SGHVS, CDR2 FQNEAQ. Unmatched junction bases numbered 6, after V lost 5 bases and J lost 5 bases. CDR3 sequence: CASSPGQGGNEQYF. Written as DNA, the CDR3 is TGTGCCAGCAGCCCAGGACAGGGGGGCAACGAGCAGTACTTC.

On this clone itself: Other nucleotide sequences in the sample specify the same CDR3. V usage is TRBV9 and J usage is TRBJ1-2, with 11 bases lining up with TRBD1. This CDR3 is 15 amino acids long. The germline gives CDR1 SGDLS, CDR2 YYNGEE. V shed 2 bases and J 3 bases; nucleotides not matched to a gene: 3. CDR3 bases: TGTGCCAGCAGCGTGGGGACAGGGGGTGACTATGGCTACACCTTC. Protein: CASSVGTGGDYGYTF.